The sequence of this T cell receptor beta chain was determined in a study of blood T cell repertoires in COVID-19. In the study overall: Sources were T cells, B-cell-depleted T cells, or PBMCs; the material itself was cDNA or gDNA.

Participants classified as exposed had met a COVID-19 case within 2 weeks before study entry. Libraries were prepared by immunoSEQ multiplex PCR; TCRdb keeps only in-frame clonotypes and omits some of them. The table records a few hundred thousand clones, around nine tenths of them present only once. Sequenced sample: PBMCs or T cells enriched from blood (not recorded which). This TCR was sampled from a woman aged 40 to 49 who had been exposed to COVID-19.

This CDR3 is CASSWDRGTYEQYF. The CDR3 DNA sequence: TGCGCCAGCAGCTGGGACAGGGGGACCTACGAGCAGTACTTC. V usage is TRBV5-1 and J usage is TRBJ2-7; 11 bases map to TRBD1. Germline CDR1 is SGHRS and CDR2 is YFSETQ. J was trimmed by 2 bases and V by 3 bases; bases with no gene match: 1. The CDR3 extends over 14 amino acids.